This TCR beta chain was found in a study of lymphopenia after photon versus proton radiotherapy. A word on this clone: Its cognate antigen is unknown.

CDR3 length equals 15 residues. Germline CDR1 and CDR2: MNHNY and SVGAGI (reference sequence). Trimming cost V 5 bases and J 0 bases, with 14 bases left between them. Study results and caveats: Oligoclonal CD8+ Temra expansion after nadir drove photon patients' diversity drop. Under photons, naive T cells and diversity fell while effector/memory populations rose.

Sequencing used immunoSEQ multiplex PCR; TCRdb keeps in-frame clones, though not all of them. The table has around 59,000 clones, about four fifths seen once. The sample here was peripheral blood, taken from a patient treated with proton-based radiotherapy. This sequence was found in a man aged 60 to 75 with pancreatic cancer. The chain joins TRBV6-6 to TRBJ2-7; maybe TRBD1 (5 bases). CDR3 region: CASSPPGQGSYEQYF. The CDR3 DNA reads as TGTGCCAGCAGTCCCCCCGGGCAGGGCTCCTACGAGCAGTACTTC.